The present TCR beta chain was sequenced within a study of Ad26.COV2.S vaccination and SARS-CoV-2 variants. Study-level background: In the study, Ad26.COV2.S was injected intramuscularly once, or twice 56 days apart. Study outcomes and limitations: People given the vaccine had a wider spike-specific TCR breadth than placebo recipients did.

The treatment: around 19 received Ad26.COV2.S at low or high dose, single or two shots; about 5 received placebo; per-sample allocation not given. Sample collection was performed on day 63 after the first vaccine or placebo injection. Profiled with immunoSEQ multiplex PCR; TCRdb holds only in-frame clones, not every one. Of about 350,000 clones listed, 75% to 90% are singletons. About this clone: Its antigen is unknown.

The CDR3 length is 18 residues. In germline, CDR1 is SGHRS, CDR2 YFSETQ. The junction had 12 bases not matched to a gene; V was cut back by 3 bases and J by 1 base. This rearrangement joins TRBV5-1 to TRBJ2-3, with 9 bases identical to TRBD1. The TCR was taken from a person aged 18-65 years who received the Ad26.COV2.S COVID-19 vaccine or a placebo. The source was peripheral blood, collected in a trial of Ad26.COV2.S vaccine versus placebo. The CDR3 DNA follows: TGCGCCAGCAGCTGGCCGGACAGGGGAAGGGGGCGCACAGATACGCAGTATTTT. This translates into CASSWPDRGRGRTDTQYF.